The 10 T cell receptor beta chains given below trace back to one sample, sequenced in a study of OX40 agonist ivuxolimab in advanced cancers. Libraries were built with the immunoSEQ multiplex PCR assay. Not all clones reach the TCRdb copy of this immuneACCESS table, which keeps in-frame sequences only. Checked studies attribute under half of the gap to unresolved V genes and leave the rest unexplained. The sample table shows over 50,000 clones, and 89% are seen once. Over 15% of the sample goes to the ten largest clones. Here the sequenced sample was CD4+ or CD8+ T cells sorted from blood, taken in a trial of the OX40 agonist ivuxolimab. The receptors here all came from an adult with an advanced solid tumor such as melanoma, head and neck, liver or kidney cancer.

The chain joins TRBV4-3 to TRBJ1-3; D is perhaps TRBD1 (5 bases). From germline, CDR1 is LGHNA and CDR2 YSLEER. This CDR3 comprises 15 residues. V lost 1 base, J lost 4 bases, and 11 bases lay in between. CDR3 protein: CASSQGGNRGNTIYF. In nucleotides, the CDR3 is TGCGCCAGCAGCCAAGGGGGTAACAGGGGAAACACCATATATTTT.

In its sample, this clone was seen once. This rearrangement joins TRBV6-5 to TRBJ2-3; D remains unclear. The ends were cut back, 5 bases at V and 6 bases at J, with 9 bases in the middle. The CDR3 contains 12 residues. Germline V gene lookup returns CDR1 MNHEY and CDR2 SVGAGI. In DNA, the CDR3 is TGTGCCAGCAGTCCCCTTGGGGATACGCAGTATTTT. It is translated as CASSPLGDTQYF.

CDR3 DNA: TGTGCCAGCAGCCCAGGACTAGCCGCAGGATACGAGCAGTACTTC. Residues: CASSPGLAAGYEQYF. The V call is TRBV5-4, the J call TRBJ2-7, with 8 bases that match TRBD2. The CDR3 sequence is 15 residues long. V gave up 4 bases and J gave up 4 bases; unmatched junction bases: 10. Germline-derived CDR1 and CDR2 are SGHNT and YYREEE (reference sequence). The full variable domain, completed using reference TRBV5-4 and TRBJ2-7, is ETGVTQSPTHLIKTRGQQVTLRCSSQSGHNTVSWYQQALGQGPQFIFQYYREEENGRGNFPPRFSGLQFPNYSSELNVNALELDDSALYLCASSPGLAAGYEQYFGPGTRLTVT.

V gene TRBV4-3 combines with J gene TRBJ2-7; 10 bases map to TRBD1. The CDR3 is 17 amino acids. Germline CDR1 reads LGHNA; CDR2 reads YSLEER. V lost 1 base and J lost 2; bases outside the gene matches: 8. This CDR3 reads CASSQGHTGTGAYEQYF. For the CDR3, the DNA is TGCGCCAGCAGCCAAGGGCACACCGGGACAGGGGCCTACGAGCAGTACTTC.

The table lists this clone with a count of one. The chain uses TRBV28 and TRBJ1-1; D remains unclear. V was clipped by 5 bases and J by 6 bases, with 4 bases between them. This CDR3 is built from 10 residues. CDR1 is MDHEN, CDR2 SYDVKM, per germline. The DNA of the CDR3 is TGTGCCAGCAGTCGGGCTGAAGCTTTCTTT. Residues: CASSRAEAFF.

Only a few counts were recorded for this clone. This chain joins TRBV4-3 and TRBJ1-5, with D unclear. This CDR3 region has 12 residues. CDR1 and CDR2 (germline): LGHNA, YSLEER. The ends were cut back, 3 bases at V and 7 bases at J, with 7 bases in the middle. In nucleotides, the CDR3 is TGCGCCAGCAGCCAGGGTGGCCAGCCCCAGCATTTT. This sequence encodes CASSQGGQPQHF.

V and J are TRBV4-1 and TRBJ2-2, with unresolved D. CDR1 MGHRA and CDR2 YSYEKL come from the germline V gene. The CDR3 is made up of 15 amino acids. Trimming took 0 bases from V and 7 from J, leaving 12 bases between them. The CDR3 DNA sequence: TGCGCCAGCAGCCAAGATTCCCGGGCCGGCGGGGAGCTGTTTTTT. Translating gives CASSQDSRAGGELFF.

The chain employs TRBV7-2 and TRBJ2-1; D is possibly TRBD2 (5 bases). CDR3 length: 14 residues. Germline V gives CDR1 SGHTA, CDR2 FQGNSA. V gave up 3 bases and J gave up 4 bases, with 10 bases separating them. The CDR3 sequence is CASSFEDFYNEQFF. The CDR3 region has the DNA TGTGCCAGCAGCTTCGAGGACTTTTACAATGAGCAGTTCTTC.

The chain combines TRBV4-3 with TRBJ2-1, with 8 bases that match TRBD2. Germline trimming cut 1 base from V and 8 bases from J; bases unmatched to any gene: 7. There are 15 residues in the CDR3. Germline V gives CDR1 LGHNA, CDR2 YSLEER. The CDR3 DNA is TGCGCCAGCAGCCAAGCGGCGTCGGGGGGGGATGAGCAGTTCTTC. Its protein product is CASSQAASGGDEQFF.

This chain links TRBV4-2 with TRBJ2-3; D uncertain. With 4 bases removed from V and 3 bases from J, the gap between germline ends came to 11 bases. The CDR3 is 14 amino acids. In germline, CDR1 is LGHNA, CDR2 YNFKEQ. CDR3 in amino acids: CASSRGRVTDTQYF. DNA for the CDR3: TGTGCCAGCAGCCGCGGAAGAGTGACAGATACGCAGTATTTT.